The entry that follows covers one T cell receptor (beta chain) sequence. Trimming took 3 bases from V and 8 from J, leaving 5 bases between them. Germline V gene sequence: CDR1 MNHEY, CDR2 SMNVEV (reference sequence). The CDR3 has 11 amino acids. The data belong to a study of blood T cell repertoires in COVID-19. Clones were sequenced by immunoSEQ multiplex PCR, and TCRdb holds only the in-frame ones, with some missing. Here the sample spans 300,000 to 400,000 clones, under 95% being singletons. The chain combines TRBV27 with TRBJ2-1, with D unclear. The sample taken for sequencing was peripheral blood. This receptor was identified in a woman under 30 who had recovered from COVID-19. The chain's CDR3 is CASSFLYEQFF. The CDR3 nucleotides read TGTGCCAGCAGTTTCCTCTATGAGCAGTTCTTC.